Listed below are T cell receptor beta chains from one sample, sequenced in a study of technical replicates of blood from a few donors. The repertoire was sequenced with immunoSEQ multiplex PCR; TCRdb's copy has only in-frame clones and lacks some. Of roughly 97,000 clones listed, approximately 96% are singletons. Material: T cells isolated from PBMCs. The receptors come from a human donor in good health. Both conserved end residues are part of each CDR3. A D gene is named only where the DNA matches it firmly.

TRBV19,-,TRBJ2-7,CASSIQEESDEQYF,TGTGCCAGTAGTATACAGGAGGAATCGGACGAGCAGTACTTC
TRBV30,-,TRBJ2-7,CAWDTPPLTGQYF,TGTGCCTGGGACACGCCCCCTCTTACAGGGCAGTACTTC
TRBV2,TRBD2,TRBJ2-3,CASGPHAGAAADTQYF,TGTGCCAGTGGGCCCCACGCGGGAGCCGCCGCAGATACGCAGTATTTT
TRBV29-1,-,TRBJ1-1,CSVCPRMNTEAFF,TGCAGCGTTTGTCCGCGCATGAACACTGAAGCTTTCTTT
TRBV6-1,-,TRBJ2-7,CASSEMRFSYEQYF,TGTGCCAGCAGTGAAATGAGGTTCTCCTACGAGCAGTACTTC
TRBV6-5,-,TRBJ2-7,CASSYGTQTYEQYF,TGTGCCAGCAGTTACGGGACTCAGACCTACGAGCAGTACTTC
TRBV27,TRBD2,TRBJ2-7,CASRSYASGRHEQYF,TGTGCCAGCAGGTCGTACGCTAGCGGGAGGCACGAGCAGTACTTC
TRBV30,-,TRBJ1-4,CAWSNYGGNEKLFF,TGTGCCTGGAGTAATTACGGGGGGAATGAAAAACTGTTTTTT
TRBV5-1,TRBD2,TRBJ2-7,CASSFTSGSYEQYF,TGCGCCAGCAGCTTTACTAGCGGGAGCTACGAGCAGTACTTC
TRBV13,TRBD1,TRBJ2-3,CASSLEDRVKKTDTQYF,TGTGCCAGCAGCTTAGAGGACAGGGTGAAGAAGACAGATACGCAGTATTTT
TRBV6-6,-,TRBJ2-5,CASTGRIQETQYF,TGTGCCAGCACGGGTCGGATCCAAGAGACCCAGTACTTC
TRBV2,-,TRBJ1-5,CASKRAGGNQPQHF,TGTGCCAGCAAGAGAGCAGGCGGCAATCAGCCCCAGCATTTT
TRBV5-1,TRBD1,TRBJ1-2,CASSPTDRAGGYTF,TGCGCCAGCAGCCCTACCGACAGGGCTGGCGGCTACACCTTC
TRBV7-9,-,TRBJ1-2,CASRTVDYTF,TGTGCCAGCAGGACAGTTGACTACACCTTC
TRBV5-6,-,TRBJ1-1,CASSFQGSRAFF,TGTGCCAGCAGCTTCCAGGGGAGCCGTGCTTTCTTT
TRBV7-2,-,TRBJ2-7,CASSFLYEQYF,TGTGCCAGCAGCTTCCTCTACGAGCAGTACTTC